Detailed here is one T cell receptor beta chain. Single viable CD3+CD4+CD8-CD45RO+ cells were sorted as the memory CD4+ T cells. CMV serostatus came from serum IgG against pp150, pp28, p38, p52. CD4+ T cells were isolated by positive magnetic selection. This entry belongs to a study of memory CD4+ T cells and cytomegalovirus serostatus. Turning to the study itself: This sample comes from healthy Belgian adults, 9 CMV seropositive, under 25 seronegative.

In the authors' workflow: Out-of-frame sequences were removed, leaving a few million distinct TCRbeta sequences. Sequencing was performed with immunoSEQ multiplex PCR; in TCRdb, only in-frame clones are kept and a portion is missing. From that table come the V and J calls and clone size; the DNA was used to work out D and trimming. The repertoire has roughly 86,000 clones, 80% of them found once; the top ten carry roughly 4%. Germline V gene data show CDR1 as LGHNA and CDR2 as YNFKEQ. V dropped 3 bases and J dropped 2; count of bases not matched to a gene: 7. The CDR3 is 16 residues long. The chain has TRBV4-2 and TRBJ2-3; 8 nucleotides agree with TRBD1. The TCR sequence derives from an adult in good health and CMV-seropositive. The sequenced sample consisted of memory CD4+ T cells from blood. Here the CDR3 reads CASSQGQANPTDTQYF. CDR3 DNA: TGTGCCAGCAGCCAGGGACAGGCGAATCCCACAGATACGCAGTATTTT.